This T cell receptor (beta chain) was documented in a study of breast tumors, draining lymph nodes, adjacent tissues. Study-level points and caveats: Compared with basal-like, luminal-like tumors shared significantly more repertoire with nontumor tissue. The lymph node origin of tumor T cells was framed as consistent with a hypothesis, not demonstrated.

One entry per CDR3 protein results from TCRdb running MiXCR on the multiplex PCR reads. The sample lists some 85,000 distinct CDR3 sequences, approximately 29% occurring once. Concerning this clonotype: Its target is not known.

The lymph nodes were axillary draining lymph nodes from breast cancer patients. Material for sequencing was axillary lymph node tissue. The source is a female donor with breast cancer. Some clones in this sample may be carry-over from other donors' samples.

The CDR3 coding sequence is TGTGCCAGCAGCGCCTCAGGCTCCTACGAGCAGTACTTC. Translated, it gives CASSASGSYEQYF. The chain carries TRBV9 and TRBJ2-7, with D uncertain. The CDR3 runs to 13 residues. The V gene's germline CDR1 is SGDLS and CDR2 YYNGEE. Trimming cost V 3 bases and J 0 bases, with 7 bases left between them.